A selection of T cell receptor beta chains follows, all from one sample in a study of tumor-infiltrating lymphocytes in primary liver carcinoma. MiXCR, applied by TCRdb to the multiplex PCR reads, yields one record per CDR3 protein. The table has tens of thousands of distinct CDR3 sequences, roughly two thirds seen once. Sequenced input: liver tumor tissue from sampling region 4. The receptors originated from a middle-aged man with primary liver carcinoma and hepatitis B virus infection. Each CDR3 is given with its conserved first and last residue. Each record gives: J gene, V gene, CDR3 protein.

>TRBJ2-1|TRBV19
CASSLSTLSSYNEQFF
>TRBJ2-1|TRBV7-9
CTSSRGQGELF
>TRBJ2-3|TRBV11-2
CDSSTGTSCTDTQYF
>TRBJ2-7|TRBV4-3
CASSREAGYEQYF
>TRBJ1-2|TRBV29-1
CSVAGQEYGDTF
>TRBJ1-1|TRBV6-5
CVRSYGGAGTEAFF
>TRBJ2-7|TRBV4-3
CASGFADGGSEQYF
>TRBJ2-7|TRBV6-2/TRBV6-3
CASRAIYEQYF
>TRBJ2-1|TRBV20-1
CSGEPSSYKEQFF
>TRBJ2-2|TRBV6-6
CASSRATGEPFF
>TRBJ2-3|TRBV6-6
CAGSPIAGGITDTQYF
>TRBJ2-1|TRBV6-1
CAGRAEGRRIEQFF
>TRBJ1-2|TRBV6-1
CGSSELGQGGRETF
>TRBJ2-5|TRBV6-5
CASSYSLQETQYF
>TRBJ2-7|TRBV10-3
CATSGDGGGDYEQYF
>TRBJ2-5|TRBV4-1
CASSWPGGETQYF
>TRBJ2-1|TRBV12-3/TRBV12-4
CASILAGAPYDEQFF
>TRBJ2-2|TRBV4-3
CASRQDIAEGVGELFF
>TRBJ1-1|TRBV29-1
CSGGQEGYQNTETFF
>-|TRBV7-2
CASSHSNNQPQYF
>TRBJ2-7|TRBV29-1
CSVTSSSYERYF
>TRBJ2-1|TRBV6-1
CTRSGGLVGRNEQFF
>TRBJ2-1|TRBV6-5
CASSYAILNEQFF
>TRBJ2-2|TRBV10-2
CASSEAKRLEGDTGVLFF
>TRBJ1-1|TRBV29-1
CSDQEASKGVTEAFF
>TRBJ1-2|TRBV6-2/TRBV6-3
CASSSGPMNYDYTF
>-|TRBV6-5
CVSNTGLAGTDTQHF
>TRBJ1-1|TRBV6-5
CASSYSRTGSTEASF
>TRBJ2-1|TRBV11-2
CASSLDLLAAMNEQFF
>TRBJ1-1|TRBV14
CASSQADLNTEAFF
>TRBJ1-2|TRBV28
CASSSRWDDLANYGYTF
>TRBJ1-5|TRBV12-3/TRBV12-4
CAISQQGDNQPQHF
>TRBJ1-1|TRBV29-1
CSVEARWGMSTEAFF
>TRBJ1-2|TRBV7-9
CASSYQRRANYGYTF
>TRBJ2-3|TRBV6-2/TRBV6-3
CATRPSVDTQYF
>TRBJ1-1|TRBV5-6
CASSLQGLSTEAFF
>TRBJ2-1|TRBV6-1
CASRREGLVQEQFF
>TRBJ1-1|TRBV12-3/TRBV12-4
CASSFISGTEAFF
>TRBJ2-2|TRBV28
CASDWATGELFF
>TRBJ1-2|TRBV5-6
CASNMGRLNYGYTF
>TRBJ2-3|TRBV4-2
CASSQVALLAGATDTHYF